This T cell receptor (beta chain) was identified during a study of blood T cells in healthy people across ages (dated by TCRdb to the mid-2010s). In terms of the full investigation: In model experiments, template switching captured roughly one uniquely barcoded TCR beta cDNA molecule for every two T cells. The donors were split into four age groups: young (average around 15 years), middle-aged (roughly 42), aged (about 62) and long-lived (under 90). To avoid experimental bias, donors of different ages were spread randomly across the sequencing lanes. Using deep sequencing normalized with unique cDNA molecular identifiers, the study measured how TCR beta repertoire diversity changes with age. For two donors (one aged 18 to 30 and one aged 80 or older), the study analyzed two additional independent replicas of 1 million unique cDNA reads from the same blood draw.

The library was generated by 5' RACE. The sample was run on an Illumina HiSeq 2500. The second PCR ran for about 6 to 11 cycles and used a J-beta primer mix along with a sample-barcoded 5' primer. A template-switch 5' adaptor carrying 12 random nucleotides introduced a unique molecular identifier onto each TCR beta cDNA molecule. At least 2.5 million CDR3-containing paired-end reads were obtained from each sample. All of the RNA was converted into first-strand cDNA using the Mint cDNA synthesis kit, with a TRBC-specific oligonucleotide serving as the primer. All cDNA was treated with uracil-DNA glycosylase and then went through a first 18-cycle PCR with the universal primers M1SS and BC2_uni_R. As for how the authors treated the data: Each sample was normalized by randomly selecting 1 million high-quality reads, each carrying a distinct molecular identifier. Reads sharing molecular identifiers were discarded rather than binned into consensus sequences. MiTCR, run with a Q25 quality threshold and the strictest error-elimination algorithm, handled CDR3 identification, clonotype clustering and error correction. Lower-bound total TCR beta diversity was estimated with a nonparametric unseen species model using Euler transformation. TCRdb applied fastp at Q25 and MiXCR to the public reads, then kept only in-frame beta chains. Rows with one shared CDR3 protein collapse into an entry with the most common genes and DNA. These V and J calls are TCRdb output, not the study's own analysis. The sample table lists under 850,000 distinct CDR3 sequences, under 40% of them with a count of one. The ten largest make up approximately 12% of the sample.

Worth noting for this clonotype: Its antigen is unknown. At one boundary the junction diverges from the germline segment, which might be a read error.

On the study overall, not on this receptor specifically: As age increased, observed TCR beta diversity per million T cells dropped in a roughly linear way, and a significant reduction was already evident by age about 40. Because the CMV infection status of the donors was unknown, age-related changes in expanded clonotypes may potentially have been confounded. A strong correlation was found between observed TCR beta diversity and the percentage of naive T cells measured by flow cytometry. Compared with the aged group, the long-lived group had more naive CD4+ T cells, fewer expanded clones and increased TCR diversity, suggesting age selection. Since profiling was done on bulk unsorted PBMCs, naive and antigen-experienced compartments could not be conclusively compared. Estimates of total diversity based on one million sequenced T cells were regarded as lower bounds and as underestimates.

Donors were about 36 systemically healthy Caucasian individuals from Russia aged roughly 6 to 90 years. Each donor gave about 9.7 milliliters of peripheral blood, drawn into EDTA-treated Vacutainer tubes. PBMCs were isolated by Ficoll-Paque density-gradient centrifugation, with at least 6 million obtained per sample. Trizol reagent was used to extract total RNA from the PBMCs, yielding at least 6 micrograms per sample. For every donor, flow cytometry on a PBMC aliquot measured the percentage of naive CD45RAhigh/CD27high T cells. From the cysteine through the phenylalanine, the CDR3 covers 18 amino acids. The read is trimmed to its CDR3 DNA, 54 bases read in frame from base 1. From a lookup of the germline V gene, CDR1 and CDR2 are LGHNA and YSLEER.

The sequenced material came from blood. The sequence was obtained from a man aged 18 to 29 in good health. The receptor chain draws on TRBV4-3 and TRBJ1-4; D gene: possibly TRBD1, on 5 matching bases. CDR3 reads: CASSQDTAQGGVYEKLSF. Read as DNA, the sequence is TGCGCCAGCAGCCAAGATACAGCTCAGGGCGGGGTATATGAAAAACTGTCTTTT.